The 20 T cell receptor beta chains listed next were all sequenced from one sample in a study of cytomegalovirus exposure and HLA in healthy donors. Primers included in the PCR were 60 Vbeta and 13 Jbeta primers. Clones were read by immunoSEQ multiplex PCR, and TCRdb kept only the in-frame ones, dropping some. Seen here are roughly 130,000 clones, about 8.5% observed once, and the top ten hold about 5.5%. The sequencing input was PBMCs. These receptors all stem from a man in his forties in good health and CMV-seronegative.

This clone occurred a few times. The V gene is TRBV7-7, the J gene TRBJ2-2, with D possibly being TRBD1 (6 bases). The V gene lost 2 bases and the J gene lost 4 bases, with 11 bases spanning the gap. CDR1 and CDR2 (germline): SSHAT, FNYEAQ (reference sequence). CDR3 length: 15 residues. The CDR3 loop reads CASSLQGFGTGELFF. For the CDR3, the DNA is TGTGCCAGCAGCTTACAGGGGTTTGGCACCGGGGAGCTGTTTTTT.

This chain links TRBV10-3 with TRBJ2-7, with 7 bases aligning to TRBD1. The CDR3 is made up of 15 amino acids. J lost 1 base, V lost 3 bases, and 6 bases had no gene match. Germline CDR1 is ENHRY and CDR2 is SYGVKD. The CDR3 DNA reads TGTGCCATCAGTGACACAGGGGAGATTTCCTACGAGCAGTACTTC. It translates to CAISDTGEISYEQYF.

Regarding this clone: The junction does not match germline at one end; this may be a read error. The chain is built from TRBV12-5 and TRBJ1-2; possible D gene TRBD1, 6 bases. Per germline, CDR1 LGHNT and CDR2 FRNRAP. The CDR3 sequence is 15 residues long. The CDR3 sequence: CASGLGGGANDGYTF. CDR3 bases: TGTGCTAGTGGTTTGGGAGGGGGGGCTAACGATGGCTACACCTTC.

This clone was detected only a few times. The chain recombines TRBV29-1 with TRBJ2-1; no definite D call. V shed 6 bases and J shed 10 bases, with 10 bases lying between them. The CDR3 covers 10 residues. Germline CDR1 and CDR2: SQVTM and ANQGSEA. CDR3 protein: CSVLSEEQFF. The DNA for the CDR3 is TGCAGCGTCCTCTCTGAGGAGCAGTTCTTC.

This clone has just a few counts. The chain is built from TRBV7-9 and TRBJ2-6, with D unresolved. Trimming removed 2 bases at V and 0 bases at J, with 8 bases between. The CDR3 totals 16 residues. CDR1 SEHNR and CDR2 FQNEAQ come from the germline V gene (reference sequence). The CDR3 region has the DNA TGTGCCAGCAGCTTATTTGTGAGCTCTGGGGCCAACGTCCTGACTTTC. Its protein product is CASSLFVSSGANVLTF.

The table lists this clone with a few counts. This chain connects TRBV18 to TRBJ1-5, with D uncertain. V lost 4 bases and J lost 6, with 10 bases in between. The CDR3 runs 13 residues. Germline CDR1 and CDR2: KGHSH and LQKENI. The CDR3 DNA sequence: TGTGCCAGCTCACTGGGAGAGGCTCAGCCCCAGCATTTT. Its protein is CASSLGEAQPQHF.

This clone was picked up a small number of times. CDR3 DNA: TGTGCCAGCAGCTTATCTACGGGGATCACAGATACGCAGTATTTT. The encoded protein is CASSLSTGITDTQYF. The J gene is TRBJ2-3, the V gene TRBV7-9; a possible D gene is TRBD2 (5 bases). This CDR3 is 15 amino acids long. The germline CDR1 and CDR2 sequences are SEHNR and FQNEAQ (reference sequence). Trimming cost V 2 bases and J 2 bases, with 11 bases left between them.

The V gene is TRBV10-3, the J gene TRBJ1-2, with TRBD1 as a possible D gene (6 bases). V lost 4 bases and J 3 bases, leaving 15 bases between the germline ends. CDR1 is ENHRY, CDR2 SYGVKD, per germline. The length of the CDR3 is 15 residues. This CDR3 reads CAISGRDIPDYGYTF. CDR3 bases: TGTGCCATCAGTGGCCGGGACATCCCCGACTATGGCTACACCTTC.

This clone has a single count. The chain links TRBV10-3 to TRBJ1-4; TRBD1 matches 9 bases. Germline CDR1 reads ENHRY; CDR2 reads SYGVKD. Trimming at V came to 10 bases and at J to 6 bases, leaving 9 bases not matched to a gene. The length of the CDR3 is 14 residues. The DNA for the CDR3 is TGTGCCACGCGGGATGGGACAGGGCATGAAAAACTGTTTTTT. Residues: CATRDGTGHEKLFF.

The rearrangement uses TRBV4-1 and TRBJ2-7; 13 bases line up with TRBD2. The V segment lost 2 bases and the J segment 4 bases; nucleotides outside the gene matches: 5. Germline-derived CDR1 and CDR2 are MGHRA and YSYEKL. This CDR3 has 16 amino acids. The DNA for the CDR3 is TGCGCCAGCAGCCAACTCCCGGGACTAGCGGGGTACGAGCAGTACTTC. Its translation is CASSQLPGLAGYEQYF.

The chain couples TRBV6-5 to TRBJ2-7; 10 bases agree with TRBD1. Germline values: CDR1 MNHEY, CDR2 SVGAGI. The CDR3 has 14 residues. V shed 6 bases, J shed 2 bases, and the junction held 4 bases outside the gene matches. CDR3 in DNA: TGTGCCAGCAGCCGGACAGGGGGGGCCTACGAGCAGTACTTC. Residues: CASSRTGGAYEQYF.

The chain couples TRBV4-1 to TRBJ2-1, with 8 bases lining up with TRBD2. Looked up from germline, CDR1 is MGHRA and CDR2 is YSYEKL. V was pared by 1 base and J by 5 bases, with 13 bases of the junction left unmatched. The CDR3 spans 18 residues. CDR3 region: CASSQGAPGLGTNNEQFF. CDR3 nucleotides: TGCGCCAGCAGCCAAGGCGCTCCGGGACTAGGAACAAACAATGAGCAGTTCTTC.

The V and J genes are TRBV18 and TRBJ2-2, with 11 positions matching TRBD1. J was trimmed by 2 bases and V by 6 bases; bases with no gene match: 11. CDR1 and CDR2 from the germline V gene are KGHSH and LQKENI. The CDR3 has 18 residues. CDR3 loop: CASSHTGTGGTNTGELFF. Written as DNA, the CDR3 is TGTGCCAGCTCGCATACCGGGACAGGGGGTACTAACACCGGGGAGCTGTTTTTT.

This clone was recorded once. This sequence joins TRBV4-1 and TRBJ2-1; D is perhaps TRBD2 (7 bases). The CDR3 totals 14 residues. Germline lookup yields CDR1 MGHRA and CDR2 YSYEKL. The V end lost 6 bases, the J end lost 6 bases, and 15 bases lay between the germline ends. The CDR3 spells CASSWGGSSNEQFF. The CDR3 DNA follows: TGCGCCAGCAGTTGGGGGGGCTCTTCCAATGAGCAGTTCTTC.

V is TRBV6-5 and J is TRBJ2-7; 12 nucleotides align to TRBD1. V dropped 3 bases and J dropped 3; count of bases not matched to a gene: 3. This CDR3 spans 15 amino acids. Germline CDR1 and CDR2: MNHEY and SVGAGI. CDR3: CASSYRDRGLYEQYF. The CDR3 nucleotides are TGTGCCAGCAGTTATAGGGACAGGGGGCTCTACGAGCAGTACTTC.

A few counts support this clone. The rearrangement joins TRBV2 to TRBJ2-2, with TRBD2 as a possible D gene (6 bases). The length of the CDR3 is 16 residues. Deletions cut 6 bases from V and 3 bases from J, with 17 bases between. Germline CDR1 SNHLY, CDR2 FYNNEI. As DNA, the CDR3 is TGTGCCAGCAGGAGTAAGCGGACTACTTACACCGGGGAGCTGTTTTTT. This translates into CASRSKRTTYTGELFF.

This clone came up a few times. This rearrangement joins TRBV12-5 to TRBJ1-2; the D gene is possibly TRBD1 (6 bases). The CDR3 is 19 amino acids. The V gene's germline CDR1 is LGHNT and CDR2 FRNRAP. Trimming left V 3 bases short and J 6 bases short, with 29 bases between. The CDR3 sequence is CASGLKPYRVGMGSDGYTF. As DNA, the CDR3 is TGTGCTAGTGGTTTAAAACCTTACAGGGTGGGCATGGGTTCGGATGGCTACACCTTC.

This clone was detected only a few times. The chain recombines TRBV19 with TRBJ1-6, with D uncertain. The CDR3 has 15 residues. Germline CDR1 LNHDA, CDR2 SQIVND (reference sequence). V lost 3 bases and J 0 bases, leaving 6 bases between the germline ends. CDR3 nucleotides: TGTGCCAGTAGTATCCACAGCTCCTATAATTCACCCCTCCACTTT. This sequence encodes CASSIHSSYNSPLHF.

V is TRBV6-5 and J is TRBJ2-1, with D tentatively TRBD1 (6 bases). CDR1 and CDR2 (germline): MNHEY, SVGAGI. Between the trimmed V and J ends, which lost 5 bases and 4 bases, there was a span of 6 bases. The CDR3 totals 12 residues. The CDR3 DNA sequence: TGTGCCAGCAGTGGACAGTACAATGAGCAGTTCTTC. This gives the protein CASSGQYNEQFF.

In its sample, this clone was seen a few times. J is TRBJ2-2 and V is TRBV6-6; D unresolved. This CDR3 has 11 residues. V lost 7 bases, J lost 7 bases, and 7 bases lay in between. CDR1 is MNHNY, CDR2 SVGAGI, per germline (reference sequence). The CDR3 DNA is TGTGCCAGCAACAAAGACGGGGAGCTGTTTTTT. This codes for CASNKDGELFF.